This is a list of T cell receptor beta chains from one sample in a study of PD-L1 blockade in urothelial cancer. Sequencing was performed with immunoSEQ multiplex PCR; in TCRdb, only in-frame clones are kept and a portion is missing. Of over 45,000 clones in the sample, approximately 86% were seen once. This specimen was PBMCs, taken around atezolizumab (anti-PD-L1) treatment. The source of these receptors is a man aged 55 to 70 with urothelial cancer. The CDR3 runs from the conserved cysteine through the conserved F or W. Fields, in order: V gene, clone size, J gene, D gene, CDR3 DNA, CDR3 protein. The D gene is left open where the match is weak. A row's size may be missing; if present it is once, few, many or a size class.

V: TRBV6-5
size: NA
J: TRBJ2-5
D: TRBD1
DNA: TGTGCCAGCAGTTCCGACGGGACAGCAAACCAAGAGACCCAGTACTTC
CDR3: CASSSDGTANQETQYF

V: TRBV7-9
size: NA
J: TRBJ2-4
D: TRBD2
DNA: TGTGCCAGCAGCTTTGGTAGCGGGGGGACGTCAGCCAAAAACATTCAGTACTTC
CDR3: CASSFGSGGTSAKNIQYF

V: TRBV4-2
size: NA
J: TRBJ2-5
D: NA
DNA: TGTGCCAGCAGCCAAGACCAGGGGTTGGCGGAGACCCAGTACTTC
CDR3: CASSQDQGLAETQYF

V: TRBV19
size: once
J: TRBJ2-3
D: TRBD1
DNA: TGTGCCAGTAGCCTTCCCGGGACAGGGGGCCATGGAGATACGCAGTATTTT
CDR3: CASSLPGTGGHGDTQYF

V: TRBV5-1
size: NA
J: TRBJ1-5
D: NA
DNA: TGCGCCAGCAGCCCCAACCCGGGACACACCAATCAGCCCCAGCATTTT
CDR3: CASSPNPGHTNQPQHF

V: TRBV4-3
size: NA
J: TRBJ2-1
D: NA
DNA: TGCGCCAGCAGCCTAAACATTTACAATGAGCAGTTCTTC
CDR3: CASSLNIYNEQFF

V: TRBV19
size: NA
J: TRBJ1-3
D: TRBD1
DNA: TGTGCCAGTAGTACCTCCGGGACAGCTGGAAACACCATATATTTT
CDR3: CASSTSGTAGNTIYF

V: TRBV5-6
size: NA
J: TRBJ2-1
D: TRBD2
DNA: TGTGCCAGCAGCTTTGGACTAGCGGGGGACAATGAGCAGTTCTTC
CDR3: CASSFGLAGDNEQFF

V: TRBV25-1
size: once
J: TRBJ2-3
D: NA
DNA: TGTGCCAGCAGTCCCCAGACTCTGACTAGCACAGATACGCAGTATTTT
CDR3: CASSPQTLTSTDTQYF

V: TRBV14
size: NA
J: TRBJ2-7
D: NA
DNA: TGTGCCAGCAGCCATTCGGGCTACGAGCAGTACTTC
CDR3: CASSHSGYEQYF

V: TRBV11-1
size: NA
J: TRBJ2-1
D: NA
DNA: TGTGCCAGCAGCTTTCCCCAGTTCTACAATGAGCAGTTCTTC
CDR3: CASSFPQFYNEQFF

V: TRBV7-9
size: NA
J: TRBJ2-1
D: TRBD2
DNA: TGTGCCAGCAGCTACCGGACTAGCGGGAGGTACAATGAGCAGTTCTTC
CDR3: CASSYRTSGRYNEQFF

V: TRBV7-2
size: once
J: TRBJ1-5
D: NA
DNA: TGTGCCAGCAGCTTAGTCCCCTCCCCCCCCGGTCAGCCCCAGCATTTT
CDR3: CASSLVPSPPGQPQHF

V: TRBV5-5
size: NA
J: TRBJ2-7
D: NA
DNA: TGTGCCAGCAGCTTCTTGCAGGGGAGTCCCTACGAGCAGTACTTC
CDR3: CASSFLQGSPYEQYF

V: TRBV5-1
size: NA
J: TRBJ2-7
D: NA
DNA: TGCGCCAGCAGCTTGGGACACACCTTATCCTACGAGCAGTACTTC
CDR3: CASSLGHTLSYEQYF